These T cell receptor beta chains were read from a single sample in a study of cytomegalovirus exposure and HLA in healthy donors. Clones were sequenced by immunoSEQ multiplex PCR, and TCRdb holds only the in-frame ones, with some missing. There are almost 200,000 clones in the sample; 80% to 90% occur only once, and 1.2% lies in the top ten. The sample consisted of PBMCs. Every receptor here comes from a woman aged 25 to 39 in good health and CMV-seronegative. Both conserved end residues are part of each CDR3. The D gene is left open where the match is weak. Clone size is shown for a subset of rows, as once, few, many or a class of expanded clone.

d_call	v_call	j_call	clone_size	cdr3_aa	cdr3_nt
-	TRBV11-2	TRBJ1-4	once	CASSLEQFVKLFF	TGTGCCAGCAGCTTAGAGCAGTTTGTAAAACTGTTTTTT
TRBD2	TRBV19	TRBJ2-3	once	CASSIDGGSADTQYF	TGTGCCAGTAGTATAGATGGCGGGAGTGCAGATACGCAGTATTTT
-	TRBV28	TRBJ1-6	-	CASSPPGRNSPLHF	TGTGCCAGCAGTCCCCCAGGGCGAAATTCACCCCTCCACTTT
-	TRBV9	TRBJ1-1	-	CASSVAGYTEAFF	TGTGCCAGCAGCGTCGCAGGGTACACTGAAGCTTTCTTT
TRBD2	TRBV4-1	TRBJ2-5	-	CASSPGLAGPQPPETQYF	TGCGCCAGCAGCCCGGGACTAGCGGGGCCCCAACCCCCAGAGACCCAGTACTTC
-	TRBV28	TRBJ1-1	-	CASGWGRGGTEAFF	TGTGCCAGCGGCTGGGGCAGGGGTGGCACTGAAGCTTTCTTT
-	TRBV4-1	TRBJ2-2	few	CASSQDLGQNTGELFF	TGCGCCAGCAGCCAAGATCTCGGTCAGAACACCGGGGAGCTGTTTTTT
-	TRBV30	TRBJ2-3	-	CASLSSPGLRTDTQYF	TGTGCCTCACTCTCCTCACCAGGCCTACGCACAGATACGCAGTATTTT
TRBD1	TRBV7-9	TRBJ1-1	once	CASSSDRWSTEAFF	TGTGCCAGCAGTTCGGACAGGTGGTCCACTGAAGCTTTCTTT
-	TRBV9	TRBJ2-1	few	CASSLRTGDNEQFF	TGTGCCAGCAGCCTCAGAACGGGGGACAATGAGCAGTTCTTC
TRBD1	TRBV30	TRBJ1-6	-	CAWSPGTANSPLHF	TGTGCCTGGAGTCCCGGGACAGCCAATTCACCCCTCCACTTT
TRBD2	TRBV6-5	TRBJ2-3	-	CASSPGTSADTQYF	TGTGCCAGCAGTCCCGGGACTAGCGCAGATACGCAGTATTTT
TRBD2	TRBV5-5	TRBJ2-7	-	CASSLRSGTSYEQYF	TGTGCCAGCAGCTTGAGGAGCGGGACCTCCTACGAGCAGTACTTC
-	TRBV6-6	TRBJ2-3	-	CASSSGGNNRGTQYF	TGTGCCAGCAGTTCAGGCGGGAACAACAGGGGTACGCAGTATTTT
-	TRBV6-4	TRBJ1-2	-	CASSDSGGFGYTF	TGTGCCAGCAGTGACTCCGGGGGTTTTGGCTACACCTTC
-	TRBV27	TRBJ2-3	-	CASRPTGQITDTQYF	TGTGCCAGCAGACCCACCGGACAGATCACAGATACGCAGTATTTT
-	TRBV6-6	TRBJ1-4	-	CASSFTAGFF	TGTGCCAGCAGTTTCACCGCGGGGTTTTTT
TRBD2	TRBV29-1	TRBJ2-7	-	CSVRPSGRPYEQYF	TGCAGCGTTCGACCTAGCGGCCGCCCATACGAGCAGTACTTC
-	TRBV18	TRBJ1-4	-	CASSRMAGAATNEKLFF	TGTGCCAGCTCGCGCATGGCGGGGGCGGCAACTAATGAAAAACTGTTTTTT
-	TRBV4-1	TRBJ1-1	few	CASSQEMRGTEAFF	TGCGCCAGCAGCCAAGAAATGAGAGGTACTGAAGCTTTCTTT
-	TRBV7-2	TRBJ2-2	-	CASSLKLASTGELFF	TGTGCCAGCAGCTTAAAACTAGCAAGCACCGGGGAGCTGTTTTTT
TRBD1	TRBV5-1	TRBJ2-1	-	CASSRDRASGKAHNEQFF	TGCGCCAGCAGCCGGGACAGGGCGAGCGGGAAGGCTCACAATGAGCAGTTCTTC
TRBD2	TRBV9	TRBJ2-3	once	CASSVGIAGGLTDTQYF	TGTGCCAGCAGCGTAGGTATAGCGGGGGGCCTCACAGATACGCAGTATTTT
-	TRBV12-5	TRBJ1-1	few	CASGPTENTEAFF	TGTGCTAGTGGTCCCACAGAGAACACTGAAGCTTTCTTT
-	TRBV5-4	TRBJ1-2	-	CASSTTELYGYTF	TGTGCCAGCAGCACGACGGAGCTTTACGGCTACACCTTC
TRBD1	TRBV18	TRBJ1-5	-	CASSPTGGNQPQHF	TGTGCCAGCTCACCCACAGGGGGCAATCAGCCCCAGCATTTT
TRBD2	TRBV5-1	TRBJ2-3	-	CASSLTTSGHTDTQYF	TGCGCCAGCAGCTTAACGACTAGCGGACACACAGATACGCAGTATTTT
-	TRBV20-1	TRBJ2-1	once	CSAPRGPSQFF	TGCAGCGCCCCCAGGGGCCCCAGCCAGTTCTTC